This T cell receptor (beta chain) was obtained from a study of control samples from healthy donors and cancer patients. V dropped 3 bases and J dropped 1 base, with 9 bases sitting between them. The CDR3 covers 14 residues. CDR1 is LNHDA and CDR2 is SQIVND in the germline V gene (reference sequence). Generated by immunoSEQ multiplex PCR, the TCRdb table keeps only in-frame clones and is missing some. The table lists about 150,000 clones, around 88% of them singletons, with approximately 1.8% in the top ten. The chain recombines TRBV19 with TRBJ1-1, with D tentatively TRBD1 (6 bases). This clonotype was obtained from a man between 18 and 35 years old in good health. Sequencing used blood. CDR3 region: CASSIQGRNTEAFF. In DNA, the CDR3 is TGTGCCAGTAGTATTCAGGGGCGGAACACTGAAGCTTTCTTT.